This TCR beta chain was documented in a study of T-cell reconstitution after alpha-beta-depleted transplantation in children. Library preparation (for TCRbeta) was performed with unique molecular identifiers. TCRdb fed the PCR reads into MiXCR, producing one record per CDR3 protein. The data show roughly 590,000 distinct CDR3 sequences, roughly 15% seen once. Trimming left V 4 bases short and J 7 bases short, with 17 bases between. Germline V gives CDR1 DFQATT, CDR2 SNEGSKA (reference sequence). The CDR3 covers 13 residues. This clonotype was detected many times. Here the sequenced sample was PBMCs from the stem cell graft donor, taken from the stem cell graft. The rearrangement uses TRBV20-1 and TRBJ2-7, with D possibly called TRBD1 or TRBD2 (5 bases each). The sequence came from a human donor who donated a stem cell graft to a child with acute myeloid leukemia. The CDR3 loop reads CSATGTTIWEQYF. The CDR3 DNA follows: TGCAGTGCTACCGGGACCACGATTTGGGAGCAGTACTTC.